This is a list of T cell receptor beta chains from one sample in a study of T cells in Graves' hyperthyroidism and ophthalmopathy. TCRdb passed the multiplex PCR reads through MiXCR, listing each CDR3 protein once. The data show about 600,000 distinct CDR3 sequences, 14% seen once. The sequenced sample was blood. Every receptor here comes from a woman aged 18-35 years with Graves' ophthalmopathy. CDR3s include the opening cysteine and the closing phenylalanine or tryptophan. Fields, in order: clone size, J gene, D gene, V gene, CDR3 protein, CDR3 DNA. The D gene is left open where the match is weak. The size field is filled for only some rows; it gives once, few, many or a size class.

many	TRBJ1-5	TRBD1	TRBV2	CASTPGTGILGNQPQHF	TGTGCCAGCACACCCGGGACAGGGATATTGGGCAATCAGCCCCAGCATTTT
.	TRBJ2-3	TRBD2	TRBV10-3	CAISGTSGTPPDTQYF	TGTGCCATCAGTGGGACTAGCGGGACACCTCCAGATACGCAGTATTTT
many	TRBJ2-7	TRBD2	TRBV12-5	CASGLVARSGGGYEQYF	TGTGCTAGTGGTTTGGTAGCTCGTAGCGGGGGGGGCTACGAGCAGTACTTC
many	TRBJ2-2	TRBD2	TRBV12-3/TRBV12-4	CASSLAGAGGPSTGELFF	TGTGCCAGCAGTTTAGCGGGAGCGGGAGGGCCGAGCACCGGGGAGCTGTTTTTT
.	TRBJ2-3	TRBD2	TRBV7-2	CAGSLGGGDTQYF	TGTGCCGGCAGCCTTGGCGGGGGAGATACGCAGTATTTT
many	TRBJ2-1	TRBD2	TRBV6-2/TRBV6-3	CASNPPAGREGHNEQFF	TGTGCCAGCAATCCCCCCGCGGGGCGGGAGGGGCACAATGAGCAGTTCTTC
.	TRBJ1-1	.	TRBV2	CASNRAGANTEAFF	TGTGCCAGCAATAGGGCTGGGGCCAACACTGAAGCTTTCTTT
many	TRBJ2-7	TRBD1	TRBV12-3/TRBV12-4	CASSFGQVSSYEQYF	TGTGCCAGCAGTTTTGGACAGGTGAGCTCCTACGAGCAGTACTTC
.	TRBJ2-7	TRBD1	TRBV4-1	CASSHPGQASYEQYF	TGCGCCAGCAGCCACCCGGGACAGGCCTCCTACGAGCAGTACTTC
.	TRBJ1-2	.	TRBV7-3	CASSPDRNDGYTF	TGTGCCAGCAGCCCGGACAGAAACGATGGCTACACCTTC
.	TRBJ2-1	TRBD2	TRBV9	CASSARTGTSFSYNEQFF	TGTGCCAGCAGCGCTCGTACGGGGACTAGCTTCTCCTACAATGAGCAGTTCTTC
many	TRBJ2-2	TRBD1	TRBV3-1	CASSSIPGGTGELFF	TGTGCCAGCAGCTCGATCCCAGGGGGCACCGGGGAGCTGTTTTTT
many	TRBJ1-2	.	TRBV2	CASSEGRTARGYTF	TGTGCCAGCAGTGAAGGGCGAACAGCACGGGGCTACACCTTC
.	TRBJ1-2	TRBD1	TRBV20-1	CSARDRGRLGYTF	TGCAGTGCTCGGGACAGGGGGCGACTTGGCTACACCTTC
many	TRBJ2-1	TRBD2	TRBV27	CASSSWTSGSAQFF	TGTGCCAGCAGTTCCTGGACTAGCGGGAGTGCGCAGTTCTTC
many	TRBJ1-1	.	TRBV3-1	CASSLYKGTEAFF	TGTGCCAGCAGCCTATACAAAGGCACTGAAGCTTTCTTT
few	TRBJ2-2	TRBD2	TRBV12-3/TRBV12-4	CASSPTPREVTGELFF	TGTGCCAGCAGTCCCACCCCGCGGGAGGTTACCGGGGAGCTGTTTTTT
many	TRBJ2-3	.	TRBV28	CARIRFDRTGTDTQYF	TGTGCCCGCATCCGATTCGACAGGACAGGCACAGATACGCAGTATTTT
.	TRBJ2-4	TRBD1	TRBV4-1	CASRDPGQGASKNIQYF	TGCGCCAGCAGAGACCCGGGACAGGGGGCATCCAAAAACATTCAGTACTTC
few	TRBJ2-3	.	TRBV14	CASSHGSDTQYF	TGTGCCAGCAGCCATGGATCAGATACGCAGTATTTT
many	TRBJ1-2	.	TRBV11-3	CATTTDDYGYTF	TGTGCCACTACGACAGACGACTATGGCTACACCTTC
many	TRBJ2-1	.	TRBV11-1	CASSVHRRYNEQFF	TGTGCCAGCAGCGTACACAGGCGATACAATGAGCAGTTCTTC
many	TRBJ2-7	.	TRBV30	CAWSVPGGDPREQYF	TGTGCCTGGAGTGTACCCGGGGGCGACCCTCGCGAGCAGTACTTC
few	TRBJ2-2	TRBD2	TRBV10-3	CAISVQAGDTGELFF	TGTGCCATCAGTGTCCAAGCGGGAGATACCGGGGAGCTGTTTTTT